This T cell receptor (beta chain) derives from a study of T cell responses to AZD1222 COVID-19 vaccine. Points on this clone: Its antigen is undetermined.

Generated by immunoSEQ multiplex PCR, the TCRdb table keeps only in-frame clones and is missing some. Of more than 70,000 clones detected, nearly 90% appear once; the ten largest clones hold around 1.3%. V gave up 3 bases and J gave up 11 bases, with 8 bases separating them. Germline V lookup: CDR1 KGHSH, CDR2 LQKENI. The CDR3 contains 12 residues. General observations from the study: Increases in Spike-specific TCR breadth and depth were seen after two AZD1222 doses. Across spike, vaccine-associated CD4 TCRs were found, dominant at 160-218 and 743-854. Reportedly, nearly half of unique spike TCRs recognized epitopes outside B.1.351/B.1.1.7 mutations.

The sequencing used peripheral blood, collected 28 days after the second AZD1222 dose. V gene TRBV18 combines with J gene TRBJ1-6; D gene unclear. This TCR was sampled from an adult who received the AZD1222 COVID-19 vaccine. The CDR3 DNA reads TGTGCCAGCTCACCCACCGGGACACCCCTCCACTTT. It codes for CASSPTGTPLHF.